Listed below are T cell receptor beta chains from one sample, sequenced in a study of blood T cell repertoires in COVID-19. TCRdb's copy holds only in-frame clones and misses some; the assay was immunoSEQ multiplex PCR. The table records approximately 400,000 clones, 88% of them present only once. Sequencing was carried out using PBMCs or T cells enriched from blood (not recorded which). These TCRs come from a woman under 30 who had recovered from COVID-19. Each CDR3 is given with its conserved first and last residue. A D gene is named only where the DNA matches it firmly. The size field is filled for only some rows; it gives once, few, many or a size class.

d_call: .
clone_size: .
v_call: TRBV7-6
j_call: TRBJ1-1
cdr3_aa: CASSLAAATEAFF

d_call: .
clone_size: .
v_call: TRBV7-9
j_call: TRBJ1-4
cdr3_aa: CASSPIPVSTNEKLFF

d_call: TRBD1
clone_size: .
v_call: TRBV7-2
j_call: TRBJ1-2
cdr3_aa: CASLQPGTVVASDGYTF

d_call: TRBD2
clone_size: .
v_call: TRBV7-2
j_call: TRBJ2-1
cdr3_aa: CASSLMAGGPYNEQFF

d_call: .
clone_size: .
v_call: TRBV4-3
j_call: TRBJ1-2
cdr3_aa: CASSQDLRGGETYGYTF

d_call: TRBD1
clone_size: once
v_call: TRBV2
j_call: TRBJ1-6
cdr3_aa: CASRIPGTVNSPLHF

d_call: .
clone_size: .
v_call: TRBV5-6
j_call: TRBJ1-5
cdr3_aa: CASSLTGYNQPQHF

d_call: TRBD2
clone_size: once
v_call: TRBV28
j_call: TRBJ2-2
cdr3_aa: CASSQPSGSNTGELFF

d_call: TRBD1
clone_size: .
v_call: TRBV7-2
j_call: TRBJ1-1
cdr3_aa: CASSLSGGGTEAFF

d_call: TRBD1
clone_size: few
v_call: TRBV7-9
j_call: TRBJ1-3
cdr3_aa: CASSLKRGLAGNTIYF

d_call: .
clone_size: .
v_call: TRBV19
j_call: TRBJ2-5
cdr3_aa: CASSVGGGTAAQETQYF

d_call: TRBD2
clone_size: .
v_call: TRBV5-1
j_call: TRBJ2-7
cdr3_aa: CASSPGTSGDYEQYF

d_call: .
clone_size: .
v_call: TRBV9
j_call: TRBJ1-1
cdr3_aa: CASSVAEWGGPGTEAFF

d_call: .
clone_size: .
v_call: TRBV10-2
j_call: TRBJ1-6
cdr3_aa: CASRDIFNSPLHF

d_call: TRBD1
clone_size: .
v_call: TRBV5-4
j_call: TRBJ2-3
cdr3_aa: CASSYGQASTDTQYF

d_call: .
clone_size: .
v_call: TRBV21-1
j_call: TRBJ1-4
cdr3_aa: CASSTSRNNEKLFF

d_call: .
clone_size: .
v_call: TRBV4-1
j_call: TRBJ1-2
cdr3_aa: CASSRQAGNYGYTF

d_call: .
clone_size: .
v_call: TRBV4-3
j_call: TRBJ1-6
cdr3_aa: CASSQVAGARDSPLHF

d_call: .
clone_size: .
v_call: TRBV29-1
j_call: TRBJ1-6
cdr3_aa: CRLQESSSYNSPLHF

d_call: TRBD2
clone_size: .
v_call: TRBV30
j_call: TRBJ2-1
cdr3_aa: CAWSDRLAGSLSNEQFF

d_call: .
clone_size: once
v_call: TRBV4-1
j_call: TRBJ1-4
cdr3_aa: CASSQEAPGAYNEKLFF

d_call: TRBD1
clone_size: .
v_call: TRBV10-3
j_call: TRBJ2-2
cdr3_aa: CAISIGQEPGELFF

d_call: .
clone_size: .
v_call: TRBV18
j_call: TRBJ2-3
cdr3_aa: CASSTGVTDTQYF

d_call: .
clone_size: .
v_call: TRBV19
j_call: TRBJ1-4
cdr3_aa: CASSILYGEDEKLFF

d_call: TRBD2
clone_size: .
v_call: TRBV5-6
j_call: TRBJ2-5
cdr3_aa: CASSLWPWGGQETQYF

d_call: .
clone_size: .
v_call: TRBV7-2
j_call: TRBJ1-1
cdr3_aa: CASSYRGNTEAFF

d_call: .
clone_size: .
v_call: TRBV7-2
j_call: TRBJ2-6
cdr3_aa: CASSFQGSGANVLTF

d_call: TRBD1
clone_size: .
v_call: TRBV5-4
j_call: TRBJ1-1
cdr3_aa: CASSLGTGIPEAFF

d_call: TRBD1
clone_size: .
v_call: TRBV4-1
j_call: TRBJ2-7
cdr3_aa: CASSRSTQTGDSYEQYF

d_call: TRBD2
clone_size: .
v_call: TRBV13
j_call: TRBJ2-2
cdr3_aa: CASSFGLAAYTGELFF

d_call: TRBD1
clone_size: .
v_call: TRBV7-6
j_call: TRBJ2-7
cdr3_aa: CASSGDRPSYEQYF

d_call: .
clone_size: .
v_call: TRBV3-1/TRBV3-2
j_call: TRBJ1-3
cdr3_aa: CASTSGSRGNRPGNTIYF

d_call: .
clone_size: .
v_call: TRBV11-2
j_call: TRBJ2-2
cdr3_aa: CASSPSGTSNTGELFF

d_call: .
clone_size: .
v_call: TRBV3-1/TRBV3-2
j_call: TRBJ2-6
cdr3_aa: CASSYSGANVLTF

d_call: .
clone_size: .
v_call: TRBV5-1
j_call: TRBJ2-5
cdr3_aa: CASTSGLETQYF

d_call: .
clone_size: .
v_call: TRBV6-5
j_call: TRBJ1-2
cdr3_aa: CASSYTGTYGYTF

d_call: .
clone_size: .
v_call: TRBV9
j_call: TRBJ2-1
cdr3_aa: CASSVVYDGGVDEEQFF

d_call: .
clone_size: .
v_call: TRBV11-2
j_call: TRBJ1-4
cdr3_aa: CASSRTLAGRGEKLFF

d_call: .
clone_size: once
v_call: TRBV23-1
j_call: TRBJ1-5
cdr3_aa: CASSQWDTCSNQPQHF

d_call: TRBD1
clone_size: .
v_call: TRBV11-2
j_call: TRBJ1-1
cdr3_aa: CASSLERGQGGFF

d_call: .
clone_size: .
v_call: TRBV27
j_call: TRBJ1-5
cdr3_aa: CASSSNSGASNQPQHF

d_call: .
clone_size: .
v_call: TRBV7-2
j_call: TRBJ1-4
cdr3_aa: CASSWGGAREKLFF

d_call: .
clone_size: .
v_call: TRBV5-1
j_call: TRBJ2-4
cdr3_aa: CASSWGPLGDGNIQYF